This entry lists 2 T cell receptor beta chains sequenced from one sample in a study of blood T cell repertoires in COVID-19. Profiled with immunoSEQ multiplex PCR; TCRdb holds only in-frame clones, not every one. This repertoire shows just under 350,000 clones, more than 70% found once; its top ten account for 2.5% to 3%. The sequenced material came from peripheral blood. These receptors all come from a man aged 25-40 years with active or convalescent COVID-19.

The V and J genes are TRBV18 and TRBJ1-5, with TRBD1 matching 8 bases. Unmatched junction bases numbered 10, after V lost 4 bases and J lost 5 bases. Looked up from germline, CDR1 is KGHSH and CDR2 is LQKENI. This CDR3 has 16 amino acids. CDR3 sequence reads: CASSHAFRTGHQPQHF. CDR3 coding DNA: TGTGCCAGCTCACACGCTTTTCGGACAGGGCATCAGCCCCAGCATTTT.

V usage is TRBV5-5 and J usage is TRBJ1-6, with 7 positions matching TRBD1. This CDR3 is 15 amino acids long. CDR1 and CDR2 (germline): SGHKS, YYEKEE (reference sequence). The ends lost 2 bases at V and 8 bases at J; junction bases unmatched: 7. The CDR3 DNA is TGTGCCAGCAGCTTCTCCCCAGGGGGAGATTCACCCCTCCACTTT. It codes for CASSFSPGGDSPLHF.